This TCR beta chain stems from a study of shared clonotypes between healthy human individuals. General study findings and limits: Larger estimated richness was generally recorded for naive subsets relative to memory subsets.

As defined, naive CD8 cells were CD45RO-negative and positively selected for CCR7, with terminally differentiated effector memory CD45RA+ cells excluded. There were no recent acute infections or vaccinations among the donors, who were healthy HIV-negative adults. The repertoire was sequenced with immunoSEQ multiplex PCR; TCRdb's copy has only in-frame clones and lacks some. The table shows hundreds of thousands of clones, with about 90% occurring only once. Of note for this clone: Its antigen remains unknown. Other DNA sequences of this sample code for an identical CDR3.

The germline V gene has CDR1 MNHEY and CDR2 SMNVEV (reference sequence). This CDR3 region has 12 residues. Trimming stripped 3 bases from V and 5 bases from J, with 8 bases between. This sequence joins TRBV27 and TRBJ2-7; no reliable D call. This clonotype was obtained from a man younger than 45 in good health. The sample consisted of naive CD8+ T cells sorted from blood. CDR3 residues: CASSLIGDEQYF. The CDR3, as DNA: TGTGCCAGCAGTTTGATTGGGGACGAGCAGTACTTC.